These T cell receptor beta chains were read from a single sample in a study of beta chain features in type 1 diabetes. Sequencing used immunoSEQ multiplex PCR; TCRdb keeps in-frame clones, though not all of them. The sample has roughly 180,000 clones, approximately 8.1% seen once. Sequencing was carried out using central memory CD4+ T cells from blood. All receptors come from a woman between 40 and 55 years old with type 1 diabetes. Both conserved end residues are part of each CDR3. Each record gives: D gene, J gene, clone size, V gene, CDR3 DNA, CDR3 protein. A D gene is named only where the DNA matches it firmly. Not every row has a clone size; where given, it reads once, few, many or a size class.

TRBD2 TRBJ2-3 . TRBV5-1 TGCGCCAGCAGCTTTATTTTAGCGGGAAGCACAGATACGCAGTATTTT CASSFILAGSTDTQYF
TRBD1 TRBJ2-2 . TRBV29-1 TGCAGCGGCGGGACAGGGGGCGTCTCCGGGGAGCTGTTTTTT CSGGTGGVSGELFF
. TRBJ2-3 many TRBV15 TGTGCCACGTCTGCAGGCGCAAACACAGATACGCAGTATTTT CATSAGANTDTQYF
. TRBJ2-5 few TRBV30 TGTGCCTGGAGTGTCGGGAGTAAGGGACGCTTGAGGGAGACCCAGTACTTC CAWSVGSKGRLRETQYF
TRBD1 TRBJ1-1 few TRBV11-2 TGTGCCAGCAGCCCGACCAGGGGGCTTAACACTGAAGCTTTCTTT CASSPTRGLNTEAFF
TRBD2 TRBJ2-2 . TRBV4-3 TGCGCCAGCAGCCAAGATAGGCTAGCGGGGAGAACCGGGGAGCTGTTTTTT CASSQDRLAGRTGELFF
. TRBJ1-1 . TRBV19 TGTGCCAGTAGTATAGGAGGGGGAAGGAGCACTGAAGCTTTCTTT CASSIGGGRSTEAFF
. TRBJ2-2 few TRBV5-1 TGCGCCAGCAGCTTGGACACCCGCCGAGGCTCCGGGGAGCTGTTTTTT CASSLDTRRGSGELFF
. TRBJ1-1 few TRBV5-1 TGCGCCAGCAGCCTCGGAGGGGGAGGGACTGAAGCTTTCTTT CASSLGGGGTEAFF
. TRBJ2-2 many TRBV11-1 TGTGCCAGCAGCTTAGACCCCTCCCGGGCCGGGGAGCTGTTTTTT CASSLDPSRAGELFF
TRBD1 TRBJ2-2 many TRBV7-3 TGTGCCAGCAGCTCCTGGACAGGGGTTGGAACCGGGGAGCTGTTTTTT CASSSWTGVGTGELFF
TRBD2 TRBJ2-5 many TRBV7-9 TGTGCCAGCAGCTATAGCGGGGGGCAAGAGACCCAGTACTTC CASSYSGGQETQYF
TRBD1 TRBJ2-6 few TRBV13 TGTGCCAGCAGCCGTCGACAGGGGGCGGCTGGGGCCAACGTCCTGACTTTC CASSRRQGAAGANVLTF
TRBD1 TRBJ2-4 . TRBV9 TGTGCCAGCAGCCCACGGACAGGGGCCAAAAACATTCAGTACTTC CASSPRTGAKNIQYF
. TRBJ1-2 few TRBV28 TGTGCCGAGGGAAGCTTTTATGGCTACACCTTC CAEGSFYGYTF
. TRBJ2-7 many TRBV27 TGTGCCAGCACCCTCAAATGGGGGGACGGTGCCTACGAGCAGTACTTC CASTLKWGDGAYEQYF
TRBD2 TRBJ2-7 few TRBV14 TGTGCCAGCAGCCAAGTGACTAGCGGGAGGTTCTACGAGCAGTACTTC CASSQVTSGRFYEQYF
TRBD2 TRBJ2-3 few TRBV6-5 TGTGCCAGCACCTTAGCGGGAAGGACAGATACGCAGTATTTT CASTLAGRTDTQYF
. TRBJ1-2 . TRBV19 TGTGCCAGTAGTGCACTTGACAGGCAGGACTATGGCTACACCTTC CASSALDRQDYGYTF
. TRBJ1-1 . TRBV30 TGTGCCTGGTCACAGGCGGCGAACACTGAAGCTTTCTTT CAWSQAANTEAFF
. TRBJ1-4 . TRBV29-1 TGCAGCGTTGAAGATGGGGGCGAAAAACTGTTTTTT CSVEDGGEKLFF
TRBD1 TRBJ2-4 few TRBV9 TGTGCCAGCAGCGTCGGAAAGGAGGGACAGGGAGGATTAGCCAAAAACATTCAGTACTTC CASSVGKEGQGGLAKNIQYF
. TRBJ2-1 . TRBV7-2 TGTGCCAGCAGTCTAGACTCCTCCTCCTCCTACAATGAGCAGTTCTTC CASSLDSSSSYNEQFF
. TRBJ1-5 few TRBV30 TGTGCCTGGAGTGCGACGGGGAGCCGAAATCAGCCCCAGCATTTT CAWSATGSRNQPQHF
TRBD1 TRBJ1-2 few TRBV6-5 TGTGCCAGCAGGCGGGGACAGGCAGGGAATGGCTACACCTTC CASRRGQAGNGYTF
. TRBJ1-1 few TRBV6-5 TGTGCCAGCAGTTCCACCTGGGGCAGGGGCGACACTGAAGCTTTCTTT CASSSTWGRGDTEAFF
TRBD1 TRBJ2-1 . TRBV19 TGTGCCAGTAGTCGACAGGGGAGAAATGAGCAGTTCTTC CASSRQGRNEQFF
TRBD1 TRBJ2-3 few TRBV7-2 TGTGCCAGCAGCACCCGACAGGGGGCCATAACAGATACGCAGTATTTT CASSTRQGAITDTQYF
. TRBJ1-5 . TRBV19 TGTGCCAGCCGGACAGCCGACAATCAGCCCCAGCATTTT CASRTADNQPQHF
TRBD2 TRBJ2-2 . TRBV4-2 TGTGCCAGCAGCCAAGGACTAGCGGCTGGCACCGGGGAGCTGTTTTTT CASSQGLAAGTGELFF
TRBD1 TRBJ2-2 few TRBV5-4 TGTGCCAGCACCAACAGGGGGCTGGTCGGGGAGCTGTTTTTT CASTNRGLVGELFF
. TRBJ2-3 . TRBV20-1 TGCAGTGCTATAGGGGGTAATACGCAGTATTTT CSAIGGNTQYF
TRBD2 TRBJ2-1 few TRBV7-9 TGTGCCAGCAGCCTTTTCGGGACTAGCGGAAACAATGAGCAGTTCTTC CASSLFGTSGNNEQFF
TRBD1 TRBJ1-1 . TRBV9 TGTGCCAGCAGCGTACAGGGGGGCGTGGGCACTGAAGCTTTCTTT CASSVQGGVGTEAFF
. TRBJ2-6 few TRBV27 TGTGCCAGCAGTTCCACCACAGGGTCCGGGGCCAACGTCCTGACTTTC CASSSTTGSGANVLTF
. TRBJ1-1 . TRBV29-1 TGCAGCGTTGAACAGGTCCGGATAAAGAACACTGAAGCTTTCTTT CSVEQVRIKNTEAFF
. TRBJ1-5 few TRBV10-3 TGTGCCATCAGTGAGCTGCCCGGGGGGTTTAGTAGCAATCAGCCCCAGCATTTT CAISELPGGFSSNQPQHF
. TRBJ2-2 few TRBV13 TGTGCCAGCAGCTTATCTACCGGGGAGCTGTTTTTT CASSLSTGELFF
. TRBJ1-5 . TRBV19 TGTGCCAGTAGTTTAGACGTTAGCAATCAGCCCCAGCATTTT CASSLDVSNQPQHF
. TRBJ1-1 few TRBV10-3 TGTGCCATCAGGAGGGATACTGAAGCTTTCTTT CAIRRDTEAFF
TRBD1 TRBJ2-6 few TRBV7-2 TGTGCCAGCAGCGCCTGGACAGGGCCCGGGGCCAACGTCCTGACTTTC CASSAWTGPGANVLTF
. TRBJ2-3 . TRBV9 TGTGCCAGCAGCGAGGGGTTAGGTGATACGCAGTATTTT CASSEGLGDTQYF